Presented here are 26 T cell receptor beta chains from one specimen sequenced in a study of cytomegalovirus exposure and HLA in healthy donors. The PCR was carried out with 60 Vbeta primers and 13 Jbeta primers. Only in-frame clones appear in the TCRdb table, and some are missing; sequencing was by immunoSEQ multiplex PCR. This table has more than 110,000 clones, roughly 80% appearing once. The material sequenced was PBMCs. All receptors derive from a woman aged 50 to 60 in good health and CMV-seropositive.

This rearrangement joins TRBV28 to TRBJ2-1; maybe TRBD1 (6 bases). Looked up from germline, CDR1 is MDHEN and CDR2 is SYDVKM. This CDR3 comprises 16 residues. Between the trimmed V and J ends, which lost 5 bases and 4 bases, there was a span of 18 bases. The CDR3: CASSNGLDSLYNEQFF. The CDR3 nucleotides read TGTGCCAGCAGTAACGGTTTGGACAGCCTATACAATGAGCAGTTCTTC.

This clone has only a few counts. V and J are TRBV5-4 and TRBJ2-1; TRBD2 agrees at 10 bases. V trimming: 2 bases; J trimming: 5 bases; junction bases outside the gene matches: 4. Germline CDR1 reads SGHNT; CDR2 reads YYREEE (reference sequence). There are 15 residues in the CDR3. CDR3 amino acids: CASSFPGLADNEQFF. CDR3 nucleotide sequence: TGTGCCAGCAGCTTTCCTGGACTAGCGGACAATGAGCAGTTCTTC.

The chain has TRBV7-9 and TRBJ2-7, with TRBD1 matching over 10 bases. V trimming: 5 bases; J trimming: 3 bases; junction bases outside the gene matches: 7. The CDR3 length is 15 residues. Germline V CDR1 and CDR2: SEHNR, FQNEAQ (reference sequence). The CDR3 region is CASSMTGGPDYEQYF. In DNA, the CDR3 is TGTGCCAGCAGCATGACAGGGGGCCCTGACTACGAGCAGTACTTC.

This clone was detected once. The rearrangement links TRBV29-1 to TRBJ1-1; D ambiguous. The V gene's germline CDR1 is SQVTM and CDR2 ANQGSEA. CDR3 length equals 10 residues. V was pared by 7 bases and J by 4 bases, with 7 bases between. CDR3 sequence: CSGLSTEAFF. The CDR3 DNA is TGCAGCGGCCTTAGCACTGAAGCTTTCTTT. Supplemented by reference TRBV29-1 and TRBJ1-1, the full variable domain reads SAVISQKPSRDICQRGTSLTIQCQVDSQVTMMFWYRQQPGQSLTLIATANQGSEATYESGFVIDKFPISRPNLTFSTLTVSNMSPEDSSIYLCSGLSTEAFFGQGTRLTVV.

This sequence joins TRBV5-1 and TRBJ1-4, with unresolved D. CDR1 SGHRS and CDR2 YFSETQ come from the germline V gene. The CDR3 runs 15 residues. V was trimmed by 3 bases and J by 7 bases, leaving 16 bases between them. CDR3 region: CASSYLGGLSEKLFF. The DNA for the CDR3 is TGCGCCAGCAGCTACCTGGGCGGGTTGAGTGAAAAACTGTTTTTT. The full variable domain, in which reference TRBV5-1 and TRBJ1-4 provide the parts outside the CDR3, is KAGVTQTPRYLIKTRGQQVTLSCSPISGHRSVSWYQQTPGQGLQFLFEYFSETQRNKGNFPGRFSGRQFSNSRSEMNVSTLELGDSALYLCASSYLGGLSEKLFFGSGTQLSVL.

The rearrangement links TRBV18 to TRBJ2-2; 9 bases fit TRBD2. V lost 3 bases to trimming and J lost 4 bases; unmatched junction nucleotides: 12. The CDR3 runs to 18 residues. Germline CDR1 is KGHSH and CDR2 is LQKENI. The CDR3 DNA reads as TGTGCCAGCTCACCGGCGGGAGGGACAGAGATCTCCACCGGGGAGCTGTTTTTT. Protein product: CASSPAGGTEISTGELFF. Filled out from reference TRBV18 and TRBJ2-2, the complete variable domain reads NAGVMQNPRHLVRRRGQEARLRCSPMKGHSHVYWYRQLPEEGLKFMVYLQKENIIDESGMPKERFSAEFPKEGPSILRIQQVVRGDSAAYFCASSPAGGTEISTGELFFGEGSRLTVL.

As for this clone: At one end, the junction sequence differs from germline, possibly due to a read error. This sequence joins TRBV7-7 and TRBJ2-2, with 8 positions matching TRBD1. CDR1 is SSHAT, CDR2 FNYEAQ, per germline (reference sequence). The CDR3 sequence is 16 residues long. The chain's CDR3 is CASSLDRVGNTGELFF. DNA of the CDR3: TGTGCTAGCAGCTTGGACAGGGTCGGGAACACCGGGGAGCTGTTTTTT.

As DNA, the CDR3 is TGTGCCAGCAGTTACAATGCGGGATATACGCAGTATTTT. Translated, it gives CASSYNAGYTQYF. The chain combines TRBV6-5 with TRBJ2-3, with a possible D match to TRBD2 (6 bases). The CDR3 runs to 13 residues. Trimming took 2 bases from V and 7 from J, leaving 10 bases between them. CDR1 and CDR2 (germline): MNHEY, SVGAGI.

The rearrangement uses TRBV6-5 and TRBJ2-5; 8 bases map to TRBD1. The J call could be wrong; TRBJ2-7 is a better fit for the DNA end. Germline values: CDR1 MNHEY, CDR2 SVGAGI. The CDR3 extends over 14 amino acids. The chain's CDR3 is CASRRDRGAYEQYF. The CDR3 DNA reads TGTGCCAGCAGGAGAGACAGGGGAGCCTACGAGCAGTACTTC.

The chain has TRBV9 and TRBJ2-2, with 8 bases identical to TRBD1. The CDR3 is 15 amino acids. J lost 5 bases, V lost 3 bases, and 6 bases had no gene match. Germline V lookup: CDR1 SGDLS, CDR2 YYNGEE. CDR3 sequence reads: CASSAEDRETGELFF. In nucleotides, the CDR3 is TGTGCCAGCAGCGCGGAGGACAGGGAGACCGGGGAGCTGTTTTTT.

This rearrangement joins TRBV29-1 to TRBJ1-1, with unresolved D. Germline assignment: CDR1 SQVTM and CDR2 ANQGSEA. The CDR3 spans 12 residues. V lost 4 bases to trimming and J lost 1 base, with 7 bases between them. The DNA for the CDR3 is TGCAGCGTTGGGGCGGGGAACACTGAAGCTTTCTTT. This encodes CSVGAGNTEAFF. The full variable domain, its missing parts supplied by reference TRBV29-1 and TRBJ1-1, is SAVISQKPSRDICQRGTSLTIQCQVDSQVTMMFWYRQQPGQSLTLIATANQGSEATYESGFVIDKFPISRPNLTFSTLTVSNMSPEDSSIYLCSVGAGNTEAFFGQGTRLTVV.

As for this clone: Other DNA sequences in the same sample also yield this CDR3. V usage is TRBV19 and J usage is TRBJ1-5, with TRBD1 matching over 11 bases. The CDR3 runs 14 residues. Trimming removed 5 bases from V and 4 bases from J; junction bases left unmatched: 1. Germline loops: CDR1 LNHDA, CDR2 SQIVND (reference sequence). DNA of the CDR3: TGTGCCAGTAGTGGGACAGGGGGGAATCAGCCCCAGCATTTT. The encoded protein is CASSGTGGNQPQHF.

The chain links TRBV18 to TRBJ1-2, with 9 bases aligning to TRBD1. CDR1 is KGHSH, CDR2 LQKENI, per germline. CDR3 length: 15 amino acids. The V and J ends lost 3 bases and 0 bases, in that order; junction bases with no gene match: 2. The CDR3: CASSPRDRANYGYTF. CDR3 bases: TGTGCCAGCTCACCCCGGGACAGGGCTAACTATGGCTACACCTTC.

The rearrangement uses TRBV7-9 and TRBJ2-1, with 13 bases lining up with TRBD2. This CDR3 has 18 residues. Germline V gene data show CDR1 as SEHNR and CDR2 as FQNEAQ (reference sequence). V trimming: 5 bases; J trimming: 0 bases; junction bases outside the gene matches: 7. The CDR3 nucleotides are TGTGCCAGCAGCACGGGACTAGCGGGGCAGAGCTCCTACAATGAGCAGTTCTTC. Translated, it gives CASSTGLAGQSSYNEQFF.

The V and J genes are TRBV6-6 and TRBJ1-5, with a tentative D call TRBD1 (5 bases). The germline CDR1 and CDR2 sequences are MNHNY and SVGAGI (reference sequence). The length of the CDR3 is 13 residues. V gave up 4 bases and J gave up 4 bases, with 8 bases separating them. The CDR3 reads CASSWPGNQPQHF. CDR3 coding DNA: TGTGCCAGCAGTTGGCCAGGGAATCAGCCCCAGCATTTT.

This chain connects TRBV29-1 to TRBJ2-7; D is perhaps TRBD1 (5 bases). CDR3 size: 15 residues. V lost 1 base, J lost 0 bases, and 13 bases lay in between. Germline loops: CDR1 SQVTM, CDR2 ANQGSEA. CDR3: CSVEGRGLTSYEQYF. The CDR3 region has the DNA TGCAGCGTTGAAGGTAGGGGTCTTACCTCCTACGAGCAGTACTTC.

The chain carries TRBV9 and TRBJ1-2, with D possibly being TRBD1 (6 bases). Trimming removed 6 bases at V and 8 bases at J, with 17 bases between. The germline V gene encodes CDR1 SGDLS and CDR2 YYNGEE. The CDR3 length is 13 residues. The CDR3 reads CASTRVTQGGYTF. In DNA form, the CDR3 reads TGTGCCAGCACCAGAGTCACCCAGGGGGGCTACACCTTC.

In this sample, this clone turned up a few times. This sequence joins TRBV23-1 and TRBJ2-1; maybe TRBD2 (6 bases). Being an ORF, TRBV23-1 has a function that is uncertain. The V end was cut by 3 bases, the J end by 5 bases, with 23 bases between. CDR3 length equals 18 residues. The CDR3 sequence: CASSQTSFGTGNDNEQFF. CDR3 in DNA: TGCGCCAGCAGTCAGACGAGTTTCGGGACTGGGAACGACAATGAGCAGTTCTTC.

This chain links TRBV19 with TRBJ2-5; TRBD1 might be the D (6 bases). Germline loops: CDR1 LNHDA, CDR2 SQIVND (reference sequence). The CDR3 length is 14 residues. V was cut by 6 bases and J by 0 bases, with 11 bases left in between. The CDR3 DNA is TGTGCCAGTAGGCCGGGACAATACCAAGAGACCCAGTACTTC. Its protein product is CASRPGQYQETQYF.

The chain joins TRBV18 to TRBJ1-5; unclear D gene. Trimming pared 4 bases from V and 7 bases from J, leaving 11 bases between. This CDR3 is built from 13 residues. Germline CDR1 reads KGHSH; CDR2 reads LQKENI. CDR3: CASSQASTQPQHF. CDR3 bases: TGTGCCAGCTCACAAGCGTCCACACAGCCCCAGCATTTT.

This rearrangement joins TRBV4-3 to TRBJ1-1; maybe TRBD1 (5 bases). V lost 4 bases and J 0 bases, leaving 12 bases between the germline ends. This CDR3 is built from 15 residues. Germline V gives CDR1 LGHNA, CDR2 YSLEER. CDR3 nucleotide sequence: TGCGCCAGCAGCCGAGACAGAAACCTGAACACTGAAGCTTTCTTT. The encoded protein is CASSRDRNLNTEAFF.

This rearrangement joins TRBV6-5 to TRBJ1-1; D is possibly TRBD1 (6 bases). This CDR3 spans 15 amino acids. Between the trimmed V and J ends, which lost 5 bases and 4 bases, there was a span of 17 bases. The V gene's germline CDR1 is MNHEY and CDR2 SVGAGI. CDR3 sequence: CASSTPGQWGTEAFF. DNA for the CDR3: TGTGCCAGCAGTACCCCGGGACAATGGGGCACTGAAGCTTTCTTT.

The gene calls are TRBV19 and TRBJ2-3; the D gene is possibly TRBD2 (5 bases). The germline V gene has CDR1 LNHDA and CDR2 SQIVND (reference sequence). The V end was cut by 5 bases, the J end by 3 bases, with 24 bases between. The CDR3 sequence is 18 residues long. CDR3 region: CASSGRGITRAPTDTQYF. The CDR3 DNA is TGTGCCAGTAGTGGGAGAGGGATTACGCGAGCACCGACAGATACGCAGTATTTT.

The chain carries TRBV7-3 and TRBJ2-2; D call uncertain. The CDR3 extends over 13 amino acids. CDR1 and CDR2 (germline): SGHTA, FQGTGA. The V gene lost 3 bases and the J gene lost 2 bases, with 4 bases spanning the gap. CDR3 sequence reads: CASSFLNTGELFF. CDR3 nucleotides: TGTGCCAGCAGCTTCCTCAACACCGGGGAGCTGTTTTTT. Full variable domain (missing parts from reference TRBV7-3 and TRBJ2-2): GAGVSQTPSNKVTEKGKYVELRCDPISGHTALYWYRQSLGQGPEFLIYFQGTGAADDSGLPNDRFFAVRPEGSVSTLKIQRTERGDSAVYLCASSFLNTGELFFGEGSRLTVL.

This clone was picked up a small number of times. The chain employs TRBV11-2 and TRBJ2-5, with 7 bases that match TRBD1. This CDR3 is built from 14 residues. Germline CDR1 SGHAT, CDR2 FQNNGV. V dropped 0 bases and J dropped 4; count of bases not matched to a gene: 2. CDR3 DNA: TGTGCCAGCAGCTTAGACCGGGACAGAGAGACCCAGTACTTC. Its translation: CASSLDRDRETQYF.

This clone has a handful of counts. The rearrangement joins TRBV2 to TRBJ1-2, with 8 bases fitting TRBD1. The CDR3 extends over 12 amino acids. Germline V CDR1 and CDR2: SNHLY, FYNNEI. V lost 9 bases to trimming and J lost 2 bases; unmatched junction nucleotides: 2. The chain's CDR3 is CARRTGNYGYTF. As DNA, the CDR3 is TGTGCCAGAAGGACAGGGAACTATGGCTACACCTTC. The complete variable domain, with remaining parts taken from reference TRBV2 and TRBJ1-2, reads EPEVTQTPSHQVTQMGQEVILRCVPISNHLYFYWYRQILGQKVEFLVSFYNNEISEKSEIFDDQFSVERPDGSNFTLKIRSTKLEDSAMYFCARRTGNYGYTFGSGTRLTVV.